The rows below give T cell receptor beta chains drawn from one sample of a study of shared clonotypes between healthy human individuals. Generated by immunoSEQ multiplex PCR, the TCRdb table keeps only in-frame clones and is missing some. Counted here are about 1.1 million clones, around three quarters occurring once; the ten biggest clones make up approximately 0.5%. Specimen: memory CD4+ T cells from PBMCs. Source of these receptors: a man between 18 and 29 years old in good health. Some clones in this sample may be carry-over from other donors' samples. The CDR3 runs from the conserved cysteine through the conserved F or W. Each record gives: V gene, D gene, J gene, clone size, CDR3 DNA, CDR3 protein. The D gene is left open where the match is weak. Rows may omit the clone size; those that give it use once, few, many or a size class.

>TRBV28|TRBD2|TRBJ2-3|NA
TGTGCCAGCAGATCAGTAGCGGGTTCGGAGGCAGATACGCAGTATTTT
CASRSVAGSEADTQYF
>TRBV29-1|NA|TRBJ2-3|NA
TGCAGCGTTGCTGGAACTAGCACAGATACGCAGTATTTT
CSVAGTSTDTQYF
>TRBV27|TRBD2|TRBJ2-1|once
TGTGCCAGCAGCACCCGGGAGGGCCCCGACAATGAGCAGTTCTTC
CASSTREGPDNEQFF
>TRBV2|NA|TRBJ2-7|NA
TGTGCCAGCAGTGGGGGGCAGGGGGGTTACGAGCAGTACTTC
CASSGGQGGYEQYF
>TRBV28|NA|TRBJ1-3|NA
TGTGCCAGCACCGACAGGAACTCTGGAAACACCATATATTTT
CASTDRNSGNTIYF
>TRBV4-2|TRBD1|TRBJ2-2|NA
TGTGCCAGCAGCCAAGATCCCACAGGGGCCGGGGAGCTGTTTTTT
CASSQDPTGAGELFF
>TRBV28|NA|TRBJ2-4|once
TGTGCCAGCCTTGACAGGTCGGGGGGCAAAAACATTCAGTACTTC
CASLDRSGGKNIQYF
>TRBV7-2|NA|TRBJ1-2|NA
TGTGCCAGCAGTCCCGGGACCTCCTATGGCTACACCTTC
CASSPGTSYGYTF
>TRBV9|TRBD2|TRBJ2-3|NA
TGTGCCAGCAGCGTAACTAGCGGCGGAGATACGCAGTATTTT
CASSVTSGGDTQYF
>TRBV7-2|NA|TRBJ1-2|NA
TGTGCCAGCAGCCCCCCCCGACAAGGCTACACCTTC
CASSPPRQGYTF
>TRBV6-1|NA|TRBJ1-2|NA
TGTGCCAGCAGTGAATCGGGGAACTATGGCTACACCTTC
CASSESGNYGYTF
>TRBV6-5|NA|TRBJ1-5|NA
TGTGCCAGCAGTACGGGGGGGGGTCAGCCCCAGCATTTT
CASSTGGGQPQHF
>TRBV6-6|NA|TRBJ2-7|NA
TGTGCCAGCAGTTACGGACAAACCTACGAGCAGTACTTC
CASSYGQTYEQYF
>TRBV19|TRBD1|TRBJ2-6|NA
TGTGCCAGTAGTACAGAAGGGACAGGGGGATATGGGGCCAACGTCCTGACTTTC
CASSTEGTGGYGANVLTF
>TRBV27|NA|TRBJ2-1|many
TGTGCCAGCAGTTCAGCCGTTAGCGGAGGTCGGGATGAGCAGTTCTTC
CASSSAVSGGRDEQFF
>TRBV7-3|NA|TRBJ1-1|NA
TGTGCCAGCAGCGAATACAGGGCTTTGAACACTGAAGCTTTCTTT
CASSEYRALNTEAFF
>TRBV28|TRBD1|TRBJ1-3|NA
TGTGCCAGCAGTTCAGGACAGGGGACCATATATTTT
CASSSGQGTIYF
>TRBV7-9|NA|TRBJ1-1|NA
TGTGCCAGCAGCCCCGTCCGGGGGGTTGGAGCTTTCTTT
CASSPVRGVGAFF
>TRBV20-1|NA|TRBJ2-2|NA
TGCAGTGCTAGCGGGGCCGGGGAGCTGTTTTTT
CSASGAGELFF
>TRBV7-2|NA|TRBJ2-7|NA
TGTGCCAGCAGCTTAGGTGCAGGGTCCAGCGAGCAGTACTTC
CASSLGAGSSEQYF
>TRBV19|NA|TRBJ2-7|NA
TGTGCCAGTAGTTTCGGGACCACATACGAGCAGTACTTC
CASSFGTTYEQYF
>TRBV7-2|NA|TRBJ1-1|NA
TGTGCCAGCAGCCCCGCAGGGGCGAGGAACACTGAAGCTTTCTTT
CASSPAGARNTEAFF
>TRBV27|TRBD2|TRBJ2-3|NA
TGTGCCACCTCGTATAGCGGGAGGGGTGATACGCAGTATTTT
CATSYSGRGDTQYF
>TRBV9|NA|TRBJ2-7|NA
TGTGCCAGCAGCGTAGCCCCAGGGGTAAAGGTATACGAGCAGTACTTC
CASSVAPGVKVYEQYF
>TRBV21-1|NA|TRBJ1-2|few
TGTGCCAGCAGCAACCCGGACAGCTTCAACTATGGCTACACCTTC
CASSNPDSFNYGYTF
>TRBV30|TRBD1|TRBJ1-5|NA
TGTGCCTGGTCAAAGCCAGGGGGTAATAAATGGCCCCAGCATTTT
CAWSKPGGNKWPQHF
>TRBV7-9|TRBD2|TRBJ2-3|few
TGTGCCAGCAGCTTTATTTGGACTAGCGGGAGAACAGATACGCAGTATTTT
CASSFIWTSGRTDTQYF
>TRBV25-1|NA|TRBJ2-1|NA
TGTGCCAGCAGAGAAGGTTACAATGAGCAGTTCTTC
CASREGYNEQFF
>TRBV10-1|NA|TRBJ2-1|NA
TGCGCCAGCAGCCCCTCACAGGCAAATGAGCAGTTCTTC
CASSPSQANEQFF
>TRBV6-5|TRBD1|TRBJ2-1|NA
TGTGCCAGCGAGACAGGGTACAGCAATGAGCAGTTCTTC
CASETGYSNEQFF
>TRBV5-6|NA|TRBJ1-6|NA
TGTGCCAGCAGCTTGTCCCCCTCCTATAATTCACCCCTCCACTTT
CASSLSPSYNSPLHF
>TRBV25-1|TRBD1|TRBJ2-5|NA
TGTGCCAGCAGTGGGCCAACAGGGGCGGAGACCCAGTACTTC
CASSGPTGAETQYF
>TRBV4-1|TRBD2|TRBJ2-7|NA
TGCGCCAGCAGCCAAGAAGGGACTAACTCCTACGAGCAGTACTTC
CASSQEGTNSYEQYF
>TRBV16|NA|TRBJ2-2|few
TGTGCCAGCAGCCAATGGCCGCGAGCCGGGGAGCTGTTTTTT
CASSQWPRAGELFF
>TRBV6-5|NA|TRBJ1-1|NA
TGTGCCAGCCGACCAGGGACGGCGAACACTGAAGCTTTCTTT
CASRPGTANTEAFF
>TRBV6-4|NA|TRBJ2-1|NA
TGTGCCAGCAGTGACATACAACTAAGGACAGACTACAATGAGCAGTTCTTC
CASSDIQLRTDYNEQFF
>TRBV7-2|NA|TRBJ2-1|NA
TGTGCCAGCAGCTACCCAGCCCCAACTAGAAGCAATGAGCAGTTCTTC
CASSYPAPTRSNEQFF
>TRBV28|TRBD1|TRBJ2-4|NA
TGTGCCAGCAGTTCACACGGGACAGGGTGGGGCATTCAGTACTTC
CASSSHGTGWGIQYF
>TRBV5-1|NA|TRBJ2-5|few
TGCGCCAGCAGCTACCAAAGCTCCAGCCGAGAGACCCAGTACTTC
CASSYQSSSRETQYF
>TRBV6-5|TRBD1|TRBJ2-7|once
TGTGCCAGCAGTTCTAGGACAGGGTCATCCGAGCAGTACTTC
CASSSRTGSSEQYF
>TRBV9|NA|TRBJ2-7|once
TGTGCCAGCAGCGTAGCTGGGGGGCGCGACGAGCAGTACTTC
CASSVAGGRDEQYF
>TRBV27|NA|TRBJ1-5|few
TGTGCCAGCGGGCTGTGGGGGAATCAGCCCCAGCATTTT
CASGLWGNQPQHF
>TRBV27|TRBD1|TRBJ1-1|NA
TGTGCCAGCACCCCCGGACGGAGGGGGCTGATGAACACTGAAGCTTTCTTT
CASTPGRRGLMNTEAFF